The TCR beta chain under discussion was sequenced for a study of blood T cell repertoires in COVID-19. Study overall: The cDNA or gDNA used as material had been derived from T cells, B-cell-depleted T cells, or PBMCs.

CDR3 length equals 14 residues. V was cut by 3 bases and J by 1 base, with 10 bases left in between. Germline V gives CDR1 SGHRS, CDR2 YFSETQ. The protocol was immunoSEQ multiplex PCR, while the TCRdb copy is restricted to in-frame clones and leaves out a portion. The sample lists about 240,000 clones, more than 85% seen once, with approximately 3.7% in the top ten. The cohort comprised adults aged about 18 to 100 years residing in approximately 22 US areas. Assignments of participants to cohorts depended upon their own reported clinical history. Two negative PCRs, clearance, or symptom resolution had been documented for recovered Cohort 3 donors.

This TCR was recovered from a woman between 25 and 40 years old who had recovered from COVID-19. The V gene is TRBV5-1, the J gene TRBJ1-1; D is possibly TRBD1 (6 bases). The material sequenced was PBMCs or T cells enriched from blood (not recorded which). CDR3 amino acids: CASSWDTTNTEAFF. The CDR3 DNA follows: TGCGCCAGCAGCTGGGACACTACGAACACTGAAGCTTTCTTT. The variable domain in full, with the rest retrieved from reference TRBV5-1 and TRBJ1-1, is KAGVTQTPRYLIKTRGQQVTLSCSPISGHRSVSWYQQTPGQGLQFLFEYFSETQRNKGNFPGRFSGRQFSNSRSEMNVSTLELGDSALYLCASSWDTTNTEAFFGQGTRLTVV.